This T cell receptor (beta chain) was obtained from a study of T cell repertoires in cytomegalovirus infection. CDR1 and CDR2 (germline): SGHTA, FQGNSA. CDR3 length: 17 residues. V lost 5 bases, J lost 4 bases, and 21 bases lay in between. TCRdb passed the reads through MiXCR, listing each CDR3 protein once. The sample records about 260,000 distinct CDR3 sequences, roughly 10% being singletons. This clonotype was detected only a few times. The source of this sequence is a human donor in good health (CMV status not recorded). Some clones in this sample may be carry-over from other donors' samples. This chain uses TRBV7-2 with TRBJ2-1; perhaps TRBD2 as D (6 bases). Input material: PBMCs. CDR3 region: CASSLGTSLLGYNEQFF. For the CDR3, the DNA is TGTGCCAGCAGCCTGGGGACTTCCCTCCTGGGATACAATGAGCAGTTCTTC.